This TCR beta chain was recovered during a study of blood T cell repertoires in COVID-19. Measured with immunoSEQ multiplex PCR; TCRdb has only the in-frame clones, and not every one. The table shows roughly 170,000 clones, with around 80% occurring only once. The sample holds one count of this clone. The CDR3 sequence is 15 residues long. V dropped 1 base and J dropped 2 bases, with 10 bases sitting between them. The germline CDR1 and CDR2 sequences are SGHVS and FQNEAQ. The genes are TRBV7-8 and TRBJ2-3; D uncertain. This TCR came from a woman in her 50s who had recovered from COVID-19. Material: PBMCs or T cells enriched from blood (not recorded which). CDR3 residues: CASSLDTGYTDTQYF. As DNA, the CDR3 is TGTGCCAGCAGCTTAGACACGGGTTACACAGATACGCAGTATTTT. Variable domain in full (rest from reference TRBV7-8 and TRBJ2-3): GAGVSQSPRYKVAKRGQDVALRCDPISGHVSLFWYQQALGQGPEFLTYFQNEAQLDKSGLPSDRFFAERPEGSVSTLKIQRTQQEDSAVYLCASSLDTGYTDTQYFGPGTRLTVL.